Below are 9 T cell receptor beta chains sequenced from a single sample in a study of OX40 agonist ivuxolimab in advanced cancers. The repertoire was sequenced with immunoSEQ multiplex PCR; TCRdb's copy has only in-frame clones and lacks some. The table has about 28,000 clones, around 82% seen once; the top ten hold about 18%. Material: CD4+ or CD8+ T cells sorted from blood, obtained in a trial of the OX40 agonist ivuxolimab. The receptor set was obtained from an adult with an advanced solid tumor such as melanoma, head and neck, liver or kidney cancer.

The V call is TRBV15, the J call TRBJ2-1; 9 positions match TRBD1. CDR3 size: 15 residues. Trimming at V came to 5 bases and at J to 3 bases, leaving 5 bases not matched to a gene. Germline V gene data show CDR1 as LNHNV and CDR2 as YYDKDF (reference sequence). The CDR3: CATSVQTGGYNEQFF. CDR3 nucleotides: TGTGCCACCAGCGTCCAGACAGGGGGCTACAATGAGCAGTTCTTC.

This clone counts as medium-sized. This sequence joins TRBV11-2 and TRBJ1-2; 8 positions agree with TRBD1. The CDR3 contains 14 residues. The ends lost 4 bases at V and 6 bases at J; junction bases unmatched: 7. Germline loops: CDR1 SGHAT, CDR2 FQNNGV. The CDR3 region is CASSSRQGSDGYTF. For the CDR3, the DNA is TGTGCCAGCAGCTCCCGACAGGGGAGCGATGGCTACACCTTC.

This chain uses TRBV9 with TRBJ2-5; 10 bases map to TRBD1. The V gene's germline CDR1 is SGDLS and CDR2 YYNGEE. Trimming at V came to 0 bases and at J to 2 bases, leaving 13 bases not matched to a gene. The CDR3 extends over 19 amino acids. The CDR3 reads CASSVAGFWDRGGQETQYF. DNA for the CDR3: TGTGCCAGCAGCGTAGCCGGCTTCTGGGACAGGGGAGGTCAAGAGACCCAGTACTTC.

This clone showed up just a few times. The chain recombines TRBV4-1 with TRBJ1-1; D not resolved. Trimming removed 3 bases from V and 3 bases from J, with 2 bases in between. This CDR3 has 11 amino acids. Germline CDR1 MGHRA, CDR2 YSYEKL. Written as DNA, the CDR3 is TGCGCCAGCAGCCATCACACTGAAGCTTTCTTT. The encoded protein is CASSHHTEAFF.

This chain joins TRBV27 and TRBJ1-1; TRBD1 might be the D (5 bases). The germline CDR1 and CDR2 sequences are MNHEY and SMNVEV (reference sequence). The CDR3 has 12 residues. V was cut by 8 bases and J by 3 bases, with 10 bases left in between. The CDR3 region is CASAGSYTEAFF. CDR3 nucleotide sequence: TGTGCCAGCGCAGGGAGTTACACTGAAGCTTTCTTT.

The rearrangement joins TRBV9 to TRBJ2-5, with a tentative D call TRBD2 (5 bases). V gave up 0 bases and J gave up 2 bases, with 14 bases separating them. Per germline, CDR1 SGDLS and CDR2 YYNGEE. There are 16 residues in the CDR3. The CDR3 loop reads CASSVEMDPGQETQYF. The CDR3 DNA reads as TGTGCCAGCAGCGTAGAGATGGACCCGGGGCAAGAGACCCAGTACTTC.

This clone was seen a single time. The rearrangement joins TRBV28 to TRBJ2-7, with TRBD1 matching over 10 bases. The CDR3 is 16 residues long. Germline assignment: CDR1 MDHEN and CDR2 SYDVKM. The V segment lost 4 bases and the J segment 0 bases; nucleotides outside the gene matches: 6. The CDR3 loop reads CASSSSGTGASYEQYF. The CDR3 DNA sequence: TGTGCCAGCAGTTCATCCGGGACAGGGGCCTCCTACGAGCAGTACTTC.

Of note for this clone: Different DNA sequences within this sample yield the same CDR3. The J gene is TRBJ2-1, the V gene TRBV15, with a weak D call TRBD1 (5 bases). The CDR3 runs to 15 residues. Germline CDR1 LNHNV, CDR2 YYDKDF (reference sequence). Trimming cost V 0 bases and J 4 bases, with 10 bases left between them. The CDR3 protein is CATSRDQGSYNEQFF. The DNA of the CDR3 is TGTGCCACCAGCAGAGATCAGGGCAGTTACAATGAGCAGTTCTTC.

The chain uses TRBV27 and TRBJ2-7; either TRBD1 or TRBD2 may fit D (5 bases each). V lost 5 bases and J 6 bases, leaving 8 bases between the germline ends. This CDR3 region has 11 residues. Germline V lookup: CDR1 MNHEY, CDR2 SMNVEV (reference sequence). The DNA for the CDR3 is TGTGCCAGCAGTGTAGGGACCGAGCAGTACTTC. Its protein is CASSVGTEQYF.